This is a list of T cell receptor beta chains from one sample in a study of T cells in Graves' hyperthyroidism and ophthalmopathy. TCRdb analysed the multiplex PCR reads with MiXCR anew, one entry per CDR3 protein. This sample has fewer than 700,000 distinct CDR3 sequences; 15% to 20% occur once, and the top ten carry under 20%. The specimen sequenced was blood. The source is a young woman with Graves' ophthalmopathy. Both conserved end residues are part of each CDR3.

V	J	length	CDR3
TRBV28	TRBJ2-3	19	CASRPPGLAGVGTTDTQYF
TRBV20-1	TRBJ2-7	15	CSATYPGTREDEQYF
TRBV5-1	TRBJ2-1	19	CASRGVMGLAGGWGNEQFF
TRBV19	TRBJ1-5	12	CASRTADQPQHF
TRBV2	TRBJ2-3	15	CASSAYRADTDTQYF
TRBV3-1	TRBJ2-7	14	CASSWGQGDYEQYF
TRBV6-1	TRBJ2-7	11	CASSPSDEQYF
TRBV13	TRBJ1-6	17	CASSLGSGAWDNSPLHF
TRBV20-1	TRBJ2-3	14	CSAVGLAIGDTQYF
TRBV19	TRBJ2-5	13	CASSPMYGETQYF
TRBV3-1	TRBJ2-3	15	CASSPDSRGTDTQYF
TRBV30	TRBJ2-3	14	CAWTVGASTDTQYF
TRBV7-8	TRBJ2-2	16	CASSAQTSGGTGELFF
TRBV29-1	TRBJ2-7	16	CSVERGGTSQPYEQYF
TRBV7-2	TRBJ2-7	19	CASSWTGGVGLEPSYEQYF
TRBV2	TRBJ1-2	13	CASRRDRGYGHTF
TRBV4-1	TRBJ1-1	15	CASTSGGGLGTEAFF
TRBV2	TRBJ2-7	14	CASNNGLADYEQYF
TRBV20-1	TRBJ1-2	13	CSAVTGTDYGYTF
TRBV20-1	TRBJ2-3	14	CSARGQRGTDTQYF
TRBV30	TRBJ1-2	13	CAWSWVFNYGYTF
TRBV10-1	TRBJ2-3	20	CASSEMIRRLLAGGSDTQYF
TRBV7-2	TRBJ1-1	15	CASSQGSGMNTEAFF
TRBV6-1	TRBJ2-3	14	CASSLLLGTDTQYF
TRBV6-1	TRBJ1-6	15	CASSEGQGLGSPLHF
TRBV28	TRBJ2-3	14	CASLADIFTDTQYF